Listed here are 25 T cell receptor beta chains from one sample, sequenced in a study of Graves' ophthalmopathy and Graves' hyperthyroidism. RNA transcripts yielded amplified TCR beta CDR3 regions. Second-round multiplex PCR came after a first-round RT-PCR that employed HTBI primers. Each CDR3 protein gets one entry after TCRdb re-called the multiplex PCR reads with MiXCR. The sample consists of some 750,000 distinct CDR3 sequences, roughly two fifths of them appearing once. Material for sequencing was peripheral blood. The receptors come from an adult man with Graves' ophthalmopathy.

V gene TRBV19 combines with J gene TRBJ1-1, with D hard to call. The CDR3 consists of 17 residues. Germline V lookup: CDR1 LNHDA, CDR2 SQIVND (reference sequence). V lost 3 bases and J 1 base, leaving 18 bases between the germline ends. CDR3 sequence (DNA): TGTGCCAGTAGTATTTCAGGTCTTGGACCCTCGAACACTGAAGCTTTCTTT. This translates into CASSISGLGPSNTEAFF. The whole variable domain, remainder taken from reference TRBV19 and TRBJ1-1, is DGGITQSPKYLFRKEGQNVTLSCEQNLNHDAMYWYRQDPGQGLRLIYYSQIVNDFQKGDIAEGYSVSREKKESFPLTVTSAQKNPTAFYLCASSISGLGPSNTEAFFGQGTRLTVV.

The chain uses TRBV7-2 and TRBJ1-6, with D perhaps TRBD1 (6 bases). V was clipped by 4 bases and J by 10 bases, with 17 bases between them. The CDR3 covers 15 residues. The germline V gene has CDR1 SGHTA and CDR2 FQGNSA. CDR3 in amino acids: CASSSPTGNGSPLHF. The CDR3 DNA reads TGTGCCAGCAGCTCACCCACAGGGAATGGCTCACCCCTCCACTTT.

V gene TRBV20-1 combines with J gene TRBJ2-2; D possibly uses TRBD1 or TRBD2 (6 bases each). There are 13 residues in the CDR3. V lost 4 bases and J lost 6, with 12 bases in between. The germline CDR1 and CDR2 sequences are DFQATT and SNEGSKA (reference sequence). The CDR3 spells CSAMGGLAGELFF. CDR3 sequence (DNA): TGCAGTGCTATGGGGGGCCTTGCCGGGGAGCTGTTTTTT.

This clonotype was detected a few times. The chain uses TRBV2 and TRBJ2-5, with 11 bases lining up with TRBD2. From germline, CDR1 is SNHLY and CDR2 FYNNEI. V dropped 6 bases and J dropped 7; count of bases not matched to a gene: 7. The CDR3 runs to 14 residues. CDR3 amino acids: CASSAPGLAATQYF. CDR3 in DNA: TGTGCCAGCAGCGCACCGGGACTAGCGGCGACCCAGTACTTC.

This clonotype was recorded many times. This chain links TRBV29-1 with TRBJ1-2; D is unclear. Per the germline V gene, CDR1 is SQVTM and CDR2 is ANQGSEA. Trimming cost V 1 base and J 4 bases, with 13 bases left between them. The CDR3 has 14 amino acids. The DNA of the CDR3 is TGCAGCGTTGAAGTTAAGAAGGGAGTCTATGGCTACACCTTC. Its protein product is CSVEVKKGVYGYTF.

This clonotype was counted ten times or more. Written as DNA, the CDR3 is TGCAGCGTTGAATGGGTCAGGGAGAACACTGAAGCTTTCTTT. Encoded protein: CSVEWVRENTEAFF. This sequence joins TRBV29-1 and TRBJ1-1; D perhaps matches TRBD1 (5 bases). Germline loops: CDR1 SQVTM, CDR2 ANQGSEA. CDR3 length: 14 amino acids. V lost 2 bases, J lost 1 base, and 11 bases lay in between.

The rearrangement links TRBV20-1 to TRBJ2-6, with 10 positions matching TRBD2. CDR1 is DFQATT and CDR2 is SNEGSKA in the germline V gene (reference sequence). With 1 base clipped from V and 11 bases from J, the junction kept 5 bases outside the gene matches. The CDR3 length is 14 residues. DNA of the CDR3: TGCAGTGCTAGAGGGCTAGCGGGGGAGTACGTCCTGACTTTC. Protein product: CSARGLAGEYVLTF.

This rearrangement joins TRBV2 to TRBJ1-1; possible D gene TRBD1, 6 bases. V was cut by 10 bases and J by 4 bases, with 19 bases left in between. CDR1 SNHLY and CDR2 FYNNEI come from the germline V gene. The CDR3 extends over 14 amino acids. CDR3 sequence (DNA): TGTGCCATCTGCAGGGGCACGAGTGGCACTGAAGCTTTCTTT. Amino acid sequence: CAICRGTSGTEAFF.

The chain links TRBV2 to TRBJ2-7, with 13 bases identical to TRBD2. CDR1 SNHLY and CDR2 FYNNEI come from the germline V gene. The CDR3 extends over 15 amino acids. The CDR3 protein is CASLRLAGGGPEQYF. CDR3 nucleotide sequence: TGTGCTTCGCTTCGACTAGCGGGAGGAGGGCCCGAGCAGTACTTC.

The chain carries TRBV20-1 and TRBJ1-1; possible D gene TRBD1, 5 bases. CDR1 DFQATT and CDR2 SNEGSKA come from the germline V gene (reference sequence). The CDR3 runs 13 residues. Trimming stripped 6 bases from V and 8 bases from J, with 19 bases between. The CDR3 is CSARNRQVREAFF. In DNA, the CDR3 is TGCAGTGCAAGAAACAGGCAAGTACGAGAAGCTTTCTTT.

V and J are TRBV20-1 and TRBJ2-5, with a weak D call TRBD2 (7 bases). Germline lookup yields CDR1 DFQATT and CDR2 SNEGSKA (reference sequence). The ends were cut back, 6 bases at V and 1 base at J, with 15 bases in the middle. CDR3 size: 14 residues. CDR3 nucleotides: TGCAGTGCCGACAAAAGGGGGGGCCAAGAGACCCAGTACTTC. Amino acid sequence: CSADKRGGQETQYF.

This clonotype was seen a handful of times. This chain joins TRBV20-1 and TRBJ1-4, with D possibly matching TRBD1 (5 bases). This CDR3 has 15 residues. CDR1 and CDR2 (germline): DFQATT, SNEGSKA (reference sequence). V lost 2 bases and J lost 5, with 15 bases in between. CDR3 in DNA: TGCAGTGCTAGAAGATTCGCTCAGGGAAATGAAAAACTGTTTTTT. Encoded protein: CSARRFAQGNEKLFF.

Ten or more counts support this clonotype. The gene calls are TRBV15 and TRBJ1-2, with a tentative D call TRBD1 (6 bases). The V gene's germline CDR1 is LNHNV and CDR2 YYDKDF (reference sequence). Trimming removed 5 bases at V and 6 bases at J, with 19 bases between. The CDR3 contains 15 residues. The CDR3 reads CATSLIIGTRNGYTF. The CDR3 region has the DNA TGTGCCACCAGCCTAATTATCGGGACACGGAATGGCTACACCTTC.

This clonotype has ten or more counts. CDR3: CATGQGRGYGYTF. CDR3 bases: TGTGCCACCGGACAGGGTCGGGGCTATGGCTACACCTTC. The V and J genes are TRBV5-6 and TRBJ1-2, with 8 positions matching TRBD1. Germline CDR1 is SGHDT and CDR2 is YYEEEE. This CDR3 is built from 13 residues. The J segment lost 4 bases and the V segment lost 9 bases, leaving 8 bases of the junction unmatched.

This clonotype was observed at least ten times. V gene TRBV20-1 combines with J gene TRBJ2-5; tentatively, D is TRBD1 (6 bases). V lost 1 base, J lost 1 base, and 7 bases lay in between. This CDR3 region has 13 residues. Germline V CDR1 and CDR2: DFQATT, SNEGSKA (reference sequence). This CDR3 reads CSARADSQETQYF. The CDR3 nucleotides read TGCAGTGCTAGAGCGGACAGCCAAGAGACCCAGTACTTC.

The V gene is TRBV9, the J gene TRBJ2-7, with 9 bases that match TRBD1. Germline lookup yields CDR1 SGDLS and CDR2 YYNGEE. Trimming removed 4 bases from V and 6 bases from J; junction bases left unmatched: 5. The CDR3 is 13 residues long. The CDR3 spells CASSRRQGGEQYF. CDR3 sequence (DNA): TGTGCCAGCAGCCGAAGACAGGGGGGCGAGCAGTACTTC.

This clonotype was picked up a small number of times. The chain recombines TRBV5-6 with TRBJ2-2, with D maybe TRBD1 (5 bases). Germline CDR1 SGHDT, CDR2 YYEEEE. V was pared by 4 bases and J by 5 bases, with 12 bases between. This CDR3 contains 14 residues. As DNA, the CDR3 is TGTGCCAGCAGCCGGCTCAGGGTAACCGGGGAGCTGTTTTTT. Residues: CASSRLRVTGELFF.

This clonotype showed up many times. This sequence joins TRBV10-2 and TRBJ2-7, with D maybe TRBD2 (6 bases). The CDR3 runs to 15 residues. V was pared by 8 bases and J by 3 bases, with 20 bases between. In germline, CDR1 is WSHSY, CDR2 SAAADI. This CDR3 reads CASSKGSLALYEQYF. CDR3 DNA sequence: TGCGCCAGCTCGAAAGGTTCACTAGCTCTCTACGAGCAGTACTTC.

This clonotype was counted a few times. Here the CDR3 DNA reads TGTGCCATCAGTGAGGCAAATAACAGGGAGGTGGGGCATTTT. Its translation: CAISEANNREVGHF. V and J are TRBV10-3 and TRBJ1-5; perhaps TRBD1 as D (6 bases). Germline-derived CDR1 and CDR2 are ENHRY and SYGVKD. With 2 bases removed from V and 15 bases from J, the gap between germline ends came to 20 bases. The CDR3 loop spans 14 amino acids.

This clonotype was recorded many times. The rearrangement uses TRBV5-1 and TRBJ1-1; tentatively, D is TRBD1 (5 bases). The V and J ends lost 2 bases and 4 bases respectively, with 15 bases between them. This CDR3 comprises 15 residues. Germline-derived CDR1 and CDR2 are SGHRS and YFSETQ. The chain's CDR3 is CASSLFGGGGTEAFF. The CDR3, as DNA: TGCGCCAGCAGCTTATTCGGGGGAGGAGGCACTGAAGCTTTCTTT.

The CDR3 nucleotides read TGTGCCAGCAGCTTCCAGCCTGTTGACAGTGGGCAGTACTTC. Its translation is CASSFQPVDSGQYF. The chain couples TRBV7-9 to TRBJ2-7; D may be TRBD1 (5 bases). This CDR3 is 14 amino acids long. The V end lost 3 bases, the J end lost 9 bases, and 18 bases lay between the germline ends. The germline V gene has CDR1 SEHNR and CDR2 FQNEAQ (reference sequence).

The chain combines TRBV29-1 with TRBJ1-2; tentatively, D is TRBD1 (6 bases). Per germline, CDR1 SQVTM and CDR2 ANQGSEA. The CDR3 has 14 residues. Between the trimmed V and J ends, which lost 4 bases and 4 bases, there was a span of 16 bases. The CDR3 region is CSVVLQGQSYGYTF. The CDR3 DNA reads TGCAGCGTTGTTCTGCAGGGACAAAGCTATGGCTACACCTTC.

A word on this clonotype: The conserved phenylalanine or tryptophan normally closing the CDR3 is absent here, so this likely arose from a read error. The limits of the CDR3 on the DNA are not certain, so only TCRdb's listed CDR3 is given. The CDR3 is CASSHGQGAYY. This chain links TRBV7-2 with TRBJ1-4; whether TRBD1, the table's D call, matches the DNA was not checked. CDR1 and CDR2 (germline): SGHTA, FQGNSA. The CDR3 is made up of 11 amino acids, end residues included.

Points on this clonotype: With a much larger clone just one base away, this may be a read error. The CDR3 does not end in the conserved phenylalanine or tryptophan, so this is likely a read error. V and J are TRBV10-3 and TRBJ1-1; no clear D. Germline CDR1 and CDR2: ENHRY and SYGVKD. V lost 4 bases to trimming and J lost 4 bases, with 10 bases between them. The CDR3 is 13 residues long. CDR3 amino acids: CAISVGSLTEAFL. CDR3 sequence (DNA): TGTGCCATCAGTGTGGGCAGCCTCACTGAAGCTTTCCTT.

The CDR3 DNA follows: TGCAGCGTTGAAGACAGACACAATGAGCAGTTCTTC. It yields the protein CSVEDRHNEQFF. The chain employs TRBV29-1 and TRBJ2-5; D is unresolved. The J call could be wrong; TRBJ2-1 is a better fit for the DNA end. Germline-derived CDR1 and CDR2 are SQVTM and ANQGSEA. CDR3 length: 12 amino acids.